A single sample gave rise to the 26 T cell receptor beta chains below, sequenced in a study of Ad26.COV2.S vaccination and SARS-CoV-2 variants. Sequencing was performed with immunoSEQ multiplex PCR; in TCRdb, only in-frame clones are kept and a portion is missing. This sample has roughly 450,000 clones, with 90% found just once. The treatment: over 15 received Ad26.COV2.S at low or high dose, single or two shots; about 5 received placebo; per-sample allocation not given. All samples were drawn on day 63, counting from the first vaccine or placebo injection. Sequenced here: peripheral blood, sampled in a trial of Ad26.COV2.S vaccine versus placebo. The receptors originated from a person between 18 and 65 years old who received the Ad26.COV2.S COVID-19 vaccine or a placebo.

The rearrangement uses TRBV9 and TRBJ1-2; perhaps TRBD1 as D (6 bases). Germline V gene lookup returns CDR1 SGDLS and CDR2 YYNGEE. Trimming cost V 1 base and J 2 bases, with 9 bases left between them. CDR3 length: 14 residues. The CDR3 coding sequence is TGTGCCAGCAGCGTACGAACAGGGAACTATGGCTACACCTTC. It translates to CASSVRTGNYGYTF.

This chain uses TRBV28 with TRBJ2-5; D gene unclear. This CDR3 has 11 amino acids. The V gene lost 3 bases and the J gene lost 3 bases, with 2 bases spanning the gap. Germline CDR1 is MDHEN and CDR2 is SYDVKM. CDR3 in amino acids: CASSFKETQYF. CDR3 coding DNA: TGTGCCAGCAGTTTTAAAGAGACCCAGTACTTC. Combining the CDR3 with reference TRBV28 and TRBJ2-5 gives the whole variable domain DVKVTQSSRYLVKRTGEKVFLECVQDMDHENMFWYRQDPGLGLRLIYFSYDVKMKEKGDIPEGYSVSREKKERFSLILESASTNQTSMYLCASSFKETQYFGPGTRLLVL.

A note on this clone: A junction boundary mismatches the germline segment, possibly from a read error. The V and J genes are TRBV7-2 and TRBJ2-7; 8 bases fit TRBD1. CDR1 SGHTA and CDR2 FQGNSA come from the germline V gene. This CDR3 is 14 amino acids long. The CDR3 bases are TGTGCCAGCAGCTCTGGACAGGGCTCCGACGAGCAGTACTTC. Its translation: CASSSGQGSDEQYF. The complete variable domain, with remaining parts taken from reference TRBV7-2 and TRBJ2-7, reads GAGVSQSPSNKVTEKGKDVELRCDPISGHTALYWYRQSLGQGLEFLIYFQGNSAPDKSGLPSDRFSAERTGGSVSTLTIQRTQQEDSAVYLCASSSGQGSDEQYFGPGTRLTVT.

This chain connects TRBV5-1 to TRBJ2-7; a possible D gene is TRBD1 (6 bases). With 4 bases removed from V and 3 bases from J, the gap between germline ends came to 11 bases. CDR3 size: 13 residues. The germline V gene encodes CDR1 SGHRS and CDR2 YFSETQ. CDR3 bases: TGCGCCAGCAGCCCAGGGGCTAACTACGAGCAGTACTTC. Encoded protein: CASSPGANYEQYF.

This sequence joins TRBV28 and TRBJ2-7; 10 positions match TRBD1. The CDR3 has 17 residues. V shed 5 bases, J shed 0 bases, and the junction held 10 bases outside the gene matches. Germline-derived CDR1 and CDR2 are MDHEN and SYDVKM. The CDR3: CASSPPTGQGSSYEQYF. The CDR3 DNA follows: TGTGCCAGCAGTCCCCCAACGGGACAGGGGAGCTCCTACGAGCAGTACTTC.

The chain uses TRBV21-1 and TRBJ2-7; the listed D gene, TRBD1, was not tested against the DNA. TRBV21-1 is noted as a pseudogene. The CDR3 loop spans 20 amino acids. The CDR3 DNA sequence: TGTGCCAGCAGCAAAGAGGGACAGGTCCCTCTCCTAGTCTGTACCTACGAGCAGTACTTC. Protein: CASSKEGQVPLLVCTYEQYF.

The V and J genes are TRBV4-3 and TRBJ1-2; a possible D gene is TRBD1 (6 bases). This CDR3 contains 17 residues. CDR1 and CDR2 (germline): LGHNA, YSLEER. V was cut by 5 bases and J by 4 bases, with 23 bases left in between. The CDR3 spells CASSSQTGLSPSYGYTF. In DNA, the CDR3 is TGCGCCAGCAGCTCCCAGACAGGACTCTCCCCTTCCTATGGCTACACCTTC.

The J gene is TRBJ2-3, the V gene TRBV18, with 7 nucleotides matching TRBD2. The germline CDR1 and CDR2 sequences are KGHSH and LQKENI. CDR3 length: 16 residues. The V and J ends lost 4 bases and 0 bases, in that order; junction bases with no gene match: 7. Here the CDR3 reads CASSRDPSGSTDTQYF. DNA of the CDR3: TGTGCCAGCTCACGGGATCCTAGCGGCAGCACAGATACGCAGTATTTT.

The gene calls are TRBV28 and TRBJ1-1; D not resolved. The CDR3 is 14 amino acids. V shed 4 bases and J shed 0 bases, with 9 bases lying between them. Germline V gene sequence: CDR1 MDHEN, CDR2 SYDVKM. CDR3 in amino acids: CASSSGSMNTEAFF. The CDR3 DNA follows: TGTGCCAGCAGTTCGGGCAGTATGAACACTGAAGCTTTCTTT. Drawing the rest from reference TRBV28 and TRBJ1-1, the complete variable domain is DVKVTQSSRYLVKRTGEKVFLECVQDMDHENMFWYRQDPGLGLRLIYFSYDVKMKEKGDIPEGYSVSREKKERFSLILESASTNQTSMYLCASSSGSMNTEAFFGQGTRLTVV.

The J gene is TRBJ2-1, the V gene TRBV24-1; no definite D call. CDR1 and CDR2 from the germline V gene are KGHDR and SFDVKD. Between the trimmed V and J ends, which lost 4 bases and 6 bases, there was a span of 9 bases. The CDR3 is 13 residues long. The chain's CDR3 is CATSDPSFNEQFF. The CDR3, as DNA: TGTGCCACCAGTGACCCTAGTTTCAATGAGCAGTTCTTC.

The chain combines TRBV9 with TRBJ2-3, with TRBD2 matching 9 bases. With V trimmed by 0 bases and J by 2 bases, 4 bases remained unmatched. Looked up from germline, CDR1 is SGDLS and CDR2 is YYNGEE. The CDR3 loop spans 16 amino acids. The CDR3 nucleotides read TGTGCCAGCAGCGTAGGTGCTAGCGGGAACACAGATACGCAGTATTTT. Translation gives CASSVGASGNTDTQYF. Full variable domain (rest looked up from reference TRBV9 and TRBJ2-3): DSGVTQTPKHLITATGQRVTLRCSPRSGDLSVYWYQQSLDQGLQFLIQYYNGEERAKGNILERFSAQQFPDLHSELNLSSLELGDSALYFCASSVGASGNTDTQYFGPGTRLTVL.

The chain recombines TRBV7-8 with TRBJ1-5; maybe TRBD1 (5 bases). V was pared by 2 bases and J by 5 bases, with 16 bases between. CDR3 length: 16 residues. Germline CDR1 is SGHVS and CDR2 is FQNEAQ. The CDR3 coding sequence is TGTGCCAGCAGCTTATACGGGGGTGGGGGTTATCAGCCCCAGCATTTT. As protein: CASSLYGGGGYQPQHF.

This sequence joins TRBV11-3 and TRBJ2-7, with 8 nucleotides matching TRBD1. The CDR3 runs to 15 residues. Germline lookup yields CDR1 SGHNT and CDR2 YENEEA. Trimming cost V 5 bases and J 7 bases; bases outside gene matches: 13. CDR3 loop: CASSPRGRGLQEQYF. The DNA for the CDR3 is TGTGCCAGCAGCCCCCGCGGCAGGGGGCTTCAGGAGCAGTACTTC.

The chain has TRBV5-5 and TRBJ2-1; TRBD2 agrees at 9 bases. The CDR3 sequence is 15 residues long. J was trimmed by 6 bases and V by 0 bases; bases with no gene match: 4. Germline V gene lookup returns CDR1 SGHKS and CDR2 YYEKEE (reference sequence). Here the CDR3 reads CASSLALLAGNEQFF. CDR3 bases: TGTGCCAGCAGCTTGGCGCTACTAGCGGGCAATGAGCAGTTCTTC.

The genes are TRBV7-9 and TRBJ1-2; D unclear. The CDR3 contains 14 residues. Trimming shortened V by 1 base and J by 6 bases, and 12 bases separated the two germline ends. Germline values: CDR1 SEHNR, CDR2 FQNEAQ (reference sequence). CDR3 amino acids: CASSLVVNADGYTF. For the CDR3, the DNA is TGTGCCAGCAGCTTAGTCGTGAACGCAGATGGCTACACCTTC.

This clone has more than one count but fewer than ten. The chain links TRBV18 to TRBJ1-5; a weak D match, TRBD1 (6 bases). The V and J ends lost 3 bases and 6 bases respectively, with 9 bases between them. Germline V gene sequence: CDR1 KGHSH, CDR2 LQKENI. This CDR3 region has 13 residues. The CDR3 DNA reads TGTGCCAGCTCACCCCAGGGGTCTCAGCCCCAGCATTTT. Translating it yields CASSPQGSQPQHF.

The rearrangement joins TRBV19 to TRBJ1-1, with a tentative D call TRBD1 (6 bases). The germline gives CDR1 LNHDA, CDR2 SQIVND (reference sequence). The CDR3 consists of 12 residues. V was pared by 5 bases and J by 7 bases, with 11 bases between. The CDR3 protein is CASSSGAGEAFF. The DNA for the CDR3 is TGTGCCAGTAGTTCGGGGGCGGGTGAAGCTTTCTTT.

The chain employs TRBV12-3 or TRBV12-4 and TRBJ1-2, with D perhaps TRBD1 (6 bases). The CDR3 has 13 amino acids. V was clipped by 8 bases and J by 8 bases, with 18 bases between them. CDR3 in amino acids: CASSPTGLRGYTF. The CDR3 nucleotides are TGTGCCAGCTCACCGACAGGCCTTCGAGGCTACACCTTC.

As to this clone: At the DNA level, this CDR3 is encoded by other sequences in the same sample as well. This sequence joins TRBV11-2 and TRBJ1-3; D uncertain. Germline CDR1 and CDR2: SGHAT and FQNNGV. The CDR3 is made up of 14 amino acids. V was shortened by 2 bases and J by 0 bases, with 5 bases between the two germline ends. The CDR3 loop is CASSLSLSGNTIYF. In DNA form, the CDR3 reads TGTGCCAGCAGCTTAAGCCTCTCTGGAAACACCATATATTTT.

The J gene is TRBJ1-6, the V gene TRBV11-1; 7 nucleotides line up with TRBD1. The CDR3 has 15 amino acids. Germline V gives CDR1 SGHAT, CDR2 FQDESV (reference sequence). V lost 6 bases and J lost 6; bases outside the gene matches: 8. CDR3 in amino acids: CASRAEGARNSPLHF. DNA of the CDR3: TGTGCCAGCAGGGCGGAGGGGGCACGTAATTCACCCCTCCACTTT.

V gene TRBV28 combines with J gene TRBJ2-7; 10 bases are a match to TRBD2. The germline V gene encodes CDR1 MDHEN and CDR2 SYDVKM. The ends lost 2 bases at V and 2 bases at J; junction bases unmatched: 9. The CDR3 has 17 residues. The CDR3 DNA sequence: TGTGCCAGCAGTTTACGTCGGACTAGCGGACAGACCTACGAGCAGTACTTC. This gives the protein CASSLRRTSGQTYEQYF.

This clone was observed a handful of times. The chain joins TRBV28 to TRBJ1-3, with D unresolved. Germline loops: CDR1 MDHEN, CDR2 SYDVKM. V lost 6 bases, J lost 2 bases, and 20 bases lay in between. The CDR3 has 17 amino acids. The DNA for the CDR3 is TGTGCCAGCAGCAGCGCTAGCCCTTCTATCCCTGGAAACACCATATATTTT. The encoded protein is CASSSASPSIPGNTIYF.

The chain is built from TRBV30 and TRBJ2-7; unclear D gene. The length of the CDR3 is 13 residues. CDR1 and CDR2 from the germline V gene are GTSNPN and SVGIG (reference sequence). The V gene lost 0 bases and the J gene lost 5 bases, with 11 bases spanning the gap. In DNA, the CDR3 is TGTGCCTGGAGTGTACTCCCATCTAACGAGCAGTACTTC. The encoded protein is CAWSVLPSNEQYF.

This rearrangement joins TRBV19 to TRBJ2-1; possible D gene TRBD2, 5 bases. The CDR3 length is 13 residues. The V end was cut by 6 bases, the J end by 5 bases, with 11 bases between. Germline CDR1 LNHDA, CDR2 SQIVND (reference sequence). This CDR3 reads CASRILGDNEQFF. The CDR3 DNA sequence: TGTGCCAGTAGGATACTAGGAGACAATGAGCAGTTCTTC.

This clone came up once. The chain combines TRBV11-3 with TRBJ2-5; the D gene is possibly TRBD1 (5 bases). V shed 3 bases and J shed 4 bases, with 9 bases lying between them. This CDR3 is built from 13 residues. Germline V gives CDR1 SGHNT, CDR2 YENEEA. CDR3 DNA: TGTGCCAGCAGCTTGGAGCAGGGAGAGACCCAGTACTTC. As protein: CASSLEQGETQYF.

This rearrangement joins TRBV27 to TRBJ2-1; 13 bases align to TRBD2. CDR3 length: 16 amino acids. The germline V gene has CDR1 MNHEY and CDR2 SMNVEV (reference sequence). V gave up 5 bases and J gave up 7 bases; unmatched junction bases: 8. The CDR3 DNA follows: TGTGCCAGCAGTGGTCGGACTAGCGGGAGTGGAAATGAGCAGTTCTTC. This sequence encodes CASSGRTSGSGNEQFF.